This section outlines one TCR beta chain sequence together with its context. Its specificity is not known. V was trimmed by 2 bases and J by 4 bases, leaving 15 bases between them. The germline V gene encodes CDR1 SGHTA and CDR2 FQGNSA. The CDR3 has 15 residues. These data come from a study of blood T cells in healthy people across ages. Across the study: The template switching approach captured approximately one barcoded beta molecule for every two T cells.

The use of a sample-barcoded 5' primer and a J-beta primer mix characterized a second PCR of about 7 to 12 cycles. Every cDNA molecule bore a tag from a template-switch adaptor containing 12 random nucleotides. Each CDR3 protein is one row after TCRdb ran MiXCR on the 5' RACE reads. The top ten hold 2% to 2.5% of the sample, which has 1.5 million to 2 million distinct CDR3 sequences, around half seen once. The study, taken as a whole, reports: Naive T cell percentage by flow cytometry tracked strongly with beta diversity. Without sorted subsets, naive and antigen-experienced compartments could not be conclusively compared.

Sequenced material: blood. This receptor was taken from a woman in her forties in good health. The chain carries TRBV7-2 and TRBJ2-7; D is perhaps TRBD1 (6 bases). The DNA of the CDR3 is TGTGCCAGCAGCTTATTAGGGGACAACGGGTACGAGCAGTACTTC. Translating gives CASSLLGDNGYEQYF.